This record concerns one T cell receptor beta chain sequence. Its matching antigen is unknown. The entry originates in a study of T cells after yellow fever vaccination. As for the study in general: Fractions containing few cells were prepared with SMART-Seq v4 Ultra Low Input. Whole-study findings and limits: Secondary responses were weaker yet peaked faster, day 5 versus 15.

Synthesis of TCR cDNA relied on 5'RACE template switching, which attached a universal primer site and UMIs. MiXCR was run by TCRdb on the 5' RACE reads, yielding one entry per CDR3 protein. There are 500,000 to 650,000 distinct CDR3 sequences in the sample; 12% occur only once, and under 15% lies in the top ten. The CDR3 extends over 14 amino acids. Germline V gene sequence: CDR1 MNHNS, CDR2 SASEGT. Trimming shortened V by 6 bases and J by 4 bases, and 15 bases separated the two germline ends. The receptor was isolated from a man aged 25 to 40 who received the YFV17D yellow fever vaccine. The starting material was PBMCs, obtained on the day of the yellow fever booster vaccination. The V and J genes are TRBV6-1 and TRBJ1-1; D is possibly TRBD1 (6 bases). The CDR3 nucleotides are TGTGCCAGCAGACTCAGTACAGGGTTCACTGAAGCTTTCTTT. Translated: CASRLSTGFTEAFF.